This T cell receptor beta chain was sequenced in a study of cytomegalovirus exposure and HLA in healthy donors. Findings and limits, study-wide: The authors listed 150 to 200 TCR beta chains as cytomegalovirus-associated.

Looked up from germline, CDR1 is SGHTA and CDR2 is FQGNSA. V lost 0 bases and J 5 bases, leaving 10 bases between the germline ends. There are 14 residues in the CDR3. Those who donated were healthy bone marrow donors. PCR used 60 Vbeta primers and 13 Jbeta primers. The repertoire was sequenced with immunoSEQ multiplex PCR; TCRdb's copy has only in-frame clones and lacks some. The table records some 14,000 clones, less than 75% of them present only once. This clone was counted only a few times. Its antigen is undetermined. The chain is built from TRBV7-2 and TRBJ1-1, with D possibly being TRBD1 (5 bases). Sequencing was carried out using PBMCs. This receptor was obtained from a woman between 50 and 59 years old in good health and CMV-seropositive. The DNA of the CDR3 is TGTGCCAGCAGCTTAGCTGGACGGGGGACTGAAGCTTTCTTT. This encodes CASSLAGRGTEAFF.